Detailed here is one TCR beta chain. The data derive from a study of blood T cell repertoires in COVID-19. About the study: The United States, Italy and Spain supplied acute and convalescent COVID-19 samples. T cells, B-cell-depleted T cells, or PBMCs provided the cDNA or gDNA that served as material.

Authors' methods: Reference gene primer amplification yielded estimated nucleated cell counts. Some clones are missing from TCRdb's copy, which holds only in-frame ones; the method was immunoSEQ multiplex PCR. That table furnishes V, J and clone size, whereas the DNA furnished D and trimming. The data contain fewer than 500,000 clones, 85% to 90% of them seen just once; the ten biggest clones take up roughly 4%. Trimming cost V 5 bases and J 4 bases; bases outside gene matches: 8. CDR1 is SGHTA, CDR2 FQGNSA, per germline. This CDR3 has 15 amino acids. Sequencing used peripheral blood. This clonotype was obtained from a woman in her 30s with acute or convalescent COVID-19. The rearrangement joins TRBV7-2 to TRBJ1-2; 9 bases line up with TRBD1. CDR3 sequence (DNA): TGTGCCAGCAGCCCCGGGACAGGGCACCTCTATGGCTACACCTTC. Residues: CASSPGTGHLYGYTF.